This TCR beta chain was found in a study of blood T cell repertoires in COVID-19. Study at large: The United States, Italy and Spain provided the acute and convalescent COVID-19 samples. T cells, B-cell-depleted T cells, or PBMCs supplied cDNA or gDNA.

The assay was immunoSEQ multiplex PCR, and TCRdb's table has in-frame clones only and misses some. This table has some 300,000 clones, approximately 89% appearing once. Individuals aged about 18 to 90 years were recruited from roughly 23 US areas. Donors were grouped by their self-reported clinical history. This CDR3 has 16 residues. The V and J ends lost 3 bases and 2 bases, in that order; junction bases with no gene match: 10. Germline V gives CDR1 GTSNPN, CDR2 SVGIG (reference sequence). This receptor was obtained from a woman in her 40s who had recovered from COVID-19. Sequencing input: PBMCs or T cells enriched from blood (not recorded which). The rearrangement uses TRBV30 and TRBJ2-7, with 10 bases fitting TRBD1. In DNA form, the CDR3 reads TGTGCCTGGAGGGAATGGGACAGGGGTTCGCCCTACGAGCAGTACTTC. Translating gives CAWREWDRGSPYEQYF.